The source of this TCR beta chain is a study of blood T cell repertoires in COVID-19. About the study: COVID-19 samples from acute and convalescent phases originated in the United States, Italy and Spain. Sources were T cells, B-cell-depleted T cells, or PBMCs; the material itself was cDNA or gDNA.

Per the original methods: Nucleated cell counts were estimated from reference gene primer amplification. Sequencing used immunoSEQ multiplex PCR; TCRdb keeps in-frame clones, though not all of them. V, J and clone size derive from that table, while D and trimming were established from the DNA sequence. The sample lists about 74,000 clones, roughly 70% occurring once. Trimming at V came to 5 bases and at J to 1 base, leaving 9 bases not matched to a gene. CDR3 length equals 17 residues. Germline CDR1 and CDR2: LNHDA and SQIVND (reference sequence). The chain recombines TRBV19 with TRBJ1-1; 11 bases fit TRBD1. Sequencing was performed on peripheral blood. This TCR was recovered from a man between 65 and 79 years old with acute or convalescent COVID-19. CDR3 in amino acids: CASSSDRGRLGNTEAFF. DNA of the CDR3: TGTGCCAGTAGTTCGGACAGGGGGCGCTTAGGGAACACTGAAGCTTTCTTT.